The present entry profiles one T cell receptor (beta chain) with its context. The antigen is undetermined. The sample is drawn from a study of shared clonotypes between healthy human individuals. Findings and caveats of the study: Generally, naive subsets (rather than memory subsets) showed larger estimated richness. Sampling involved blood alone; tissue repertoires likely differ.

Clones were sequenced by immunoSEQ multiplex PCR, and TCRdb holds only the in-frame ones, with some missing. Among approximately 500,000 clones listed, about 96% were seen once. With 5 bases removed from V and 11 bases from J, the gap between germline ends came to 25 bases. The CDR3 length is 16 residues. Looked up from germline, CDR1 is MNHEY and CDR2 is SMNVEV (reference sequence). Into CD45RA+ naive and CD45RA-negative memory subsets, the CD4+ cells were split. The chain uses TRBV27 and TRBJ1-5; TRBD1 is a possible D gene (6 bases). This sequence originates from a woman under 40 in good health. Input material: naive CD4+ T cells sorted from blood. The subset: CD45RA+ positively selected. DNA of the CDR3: TGTGCCAGCAGTCCCTCAGGGGACCCCGGGAGGGTAGCCCAGCATTTT. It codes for CASSPSGDPGRVAQHF.